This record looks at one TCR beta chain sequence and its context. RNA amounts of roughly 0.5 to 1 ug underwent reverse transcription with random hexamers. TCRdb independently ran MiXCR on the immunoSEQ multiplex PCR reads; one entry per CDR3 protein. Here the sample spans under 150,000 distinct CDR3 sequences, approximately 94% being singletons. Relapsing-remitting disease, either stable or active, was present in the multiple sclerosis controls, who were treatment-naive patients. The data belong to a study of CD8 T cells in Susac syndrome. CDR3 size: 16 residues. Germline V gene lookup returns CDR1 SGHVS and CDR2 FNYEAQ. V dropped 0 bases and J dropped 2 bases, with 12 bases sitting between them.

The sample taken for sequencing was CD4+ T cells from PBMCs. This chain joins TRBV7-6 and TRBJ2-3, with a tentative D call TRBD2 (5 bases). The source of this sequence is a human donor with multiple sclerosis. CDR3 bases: TGTGCCAGCAGCTTAGCCCCGGAGGTCTTCACAGATACGCAGTATTTT. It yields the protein CASSLAPEVFTDTQYF.